Detailed here is one T cell receptor beta chain. The antigen is undetermined. This CDR3 is also generated by other DNA sequences in the sample. This sample is part of a study of T cells in localized non-small cell lung cancer. The study, taken as a whole, reports: Of the top 100 tumor clones, median approximately 50 were in adjacent lung, more than 25 among its top 100.

The CDR3 loop spans 14 amino acids. Germline-derived CDR1 and CDR2 are MNHNS and SASEGT. The ends were cut back, 7 bases at V and 3 bases at J, with 15 bases in the middle. This table comes from immunoSEQ multiplex PCR, and its TCRdb copy is limited to in-frame clones, with some not included. The sample has around 50,000 clones; around 86% are singletons. The source material was PBMCs, sampled before any cancer treatment. The sequence was collected from a female donor with stage II lung adenocarcinoma. This chain connects TRBV6-1 to TRBJ1-1, with D possibly matching TRBD1 (5 bases). CDR3: CASTRQGWDTEAFF. CDR3 bases: TGTGCCAGCACGAGGCAGGGCTGGGACACTGAAGCTTTCTTT.